The 18 T cell receptor beta chains below come from one sample, sequenced in a study of shared clonotypes between healthy human individuals. Clones were read by immunoSEQ multiplex PCR, and TCRdb kept only the in-frame ones, dropping some. The repertoire has roughly 2 million clones, about 95% of them found once; the top ten carry 0.9% to 1.3%. Naive CD8 populations comprised CD45RO-negative cells positively selected for CCR7, excluding terminally differentiated effector memory CD45RA+ cells. The sequenced sample consisted of naive CD8+ T cells sorted from blood. These TCRs come from a young man in good health.

CDR3 sequence (DNA): TGCAGCGTCGTACGAACGGCAGGCTTACCCTACGAGCAGTACTTC. Amino acid sequence: CSVVRTAGLPYEQYF. The chain has TRBV29-1 and TRBJ2-7; D ambiguous. V was shortened by 6 bases and J by 2 bases, with 20 bases between the two germline ends. Germline V CDR1 and CDR2: SQVTM, ANQGSEA. The CDR3 runs 15 residues.

The V gene is TRBV15, the J gene TRBJ1-5; no firm D call. Trimming took off 3 bases at V and 5 bases at J, with 5 bases between the two ends. CDR1 and CDR2 from the germline V gene are LNHNV and YYDKDF (reference sequence). The CDR3 is 12 residues long. The CDR3 protein is CATSSGDQPQHF. Here the CDR3 DNA reads TGTGCCACCAGCAGCGGTGATCAGCCCCAGCATTTT.

The chain links TRBV7-8 to TRBJ2-7; 10 nucleotides match TRBD2. CDR3 size: 16 residues. Germline V lookup: CDR1 SGHVS, CDR2 FQNEAQ. The V and J ends lost 5 bases and 3 bases, in that order; junction bases with no gene match: 10. The chain's CDR3 is CASSRPGTSAFYEQYF. CDR3 DNA sequence: TGTGCCAGCAGCAGACCCGGGACTAGCGCCTTCTACGAGCAGTACTTC.

The chain employs TRBV4-1 and TRBJ1-1; possibly TRBD1 for D (5 bases). The germline V gene encodes CDR1 MGHRA and CDR2 YSYEKL. This CDR3 has 18 residues. Trimming took 0 bases from V and 2 from J, leaving 19 bases between them. The CDR3 coding sequence is TGCGCCAGCAGCCAAGATGAGACGAATTGGGGACCCAACACTGAAGCTTTCTTT. Translated, it gives CASSQDETNWGPNTEAFF.

As regards this clone: The same CDR3 is also encoded by other DNA sequences in this sample. The chain links TRBV5-1 to TRBJ2-7, with no clear D. V was cut by 0 bases and J by 2 bases, with 6 bases left in between. Germline V CDR1 and CDR2: SGHRS, YFSETQ. This CDR3 has 13 residues. The CDR3 sequence is CASSLAGTYEQYF. As DNA, the CDR3 is TGCGCCAGCAGCTTGGCCGGAACCTACGAGCAGTACTTC.

This CDR3 reads CSVGPFPSGPDTQYF. As DNA, the CDR3 is TGCAGCGTTGGCCCGTTTCCCAGCGGGCCAGATACGCAGTATTTT. The V gene is TRBV29-1, the J gene TRBJ2-3, with a weak D call TRBD2 (6 bases). This CDR3 is built from 15 residues. Between the trimmed V and J ends, which lost 4 bases and 4 bases, there was a span of 18 bases. From germline, CDR1 is SQVTM and CDR2 ANQGSEA.

This chain connects TRBV11-2 to TRBJ2-1, with D perhaps matching TRBD1 (6 bases). Trimming left V 5 bases short and J 0 bases short, with 14 bases between. Germline V lookup: CDR1 SGHAT, CDR2 FQNNGV. This CDR3 is 16 amino acids long. Written as DNA, the CDR3 is TGTGCCAGCAGCGCAGGGAGAGGGGGCTCCTACAATGAGCAGTTCTTC. Protein: CASSAGRGGSYNEQFF.

The rearrangement uses TRBV19 and TRBJ1-1; D might be TRBD1 (5 bases). CDR1 and CDR2 (germline): LNHDA, SQIVND (reference sequence). The V and J ends lost 1 base and 10 bases respectively, with 13 bases between them. The CDR3 has 13 residues. This CDR3 reads CASSIAGGERAFF. The DNA of the CDR3 is TGTGCCAGTAGTATAGCGGGGGGAGAGAGAGCTTTCTTT.

This chain's CDR3 is CASSPTGFVLGEETQYF. Here the CDR3 DNA reads TGCGCCAGCAGCCCCACAGGGTTCGTCTTAGGGGAAGAGACCCAGTACTTC. The gene calls are TRBV5-1 and TRBJ2-5; perhaps TRBD1 as D (6 bases). This CDR3 is built from 17 residues. The ends were cut back, 4 bases at V and 3 bases at J, with 22 bases in the middle. CDR1 and CDR2 (germline): SGHRS, YFSETQ.

The table lists this clone with a count of one. The chain combines TRBV2 with TRBJ2-7; D unclear. V was clipped by 1 base and J by 2 bases, with 15 bases between them. CDR3 size: 16 residues. Germline assignment: CDR1 SNHLY and CDR2 FYNNEI. CDR3: CASSEGSLVQTYEQYF. The CDR3 region has the DNA TGTGCCAGCAGTGAAGGGTCCTTGGTCCAAACCTACGAGCAGTACTTC.

The V and J genes are TRBV5-6 and TRBJ2-2; D is possibly TRBD1 or TRBD2 (6 bases each). Germline values: CDR1 SGHDT, CDR2 YYEEEE. V lost 3 bases to trimming and J lost 4 bases, with 16 bases between them. This CDR3 spans 16 amino acids. The DNA of the CDR3 is TGTGCCAGCAGCTCAGGAGGGGGGTACGGCACCGGGGAGCTGTTTTTT. This sequence encodes CASSSGGGYGTGELFF.

The chain carries TRBV27 and TRBJ2-7; either TRBD1 or TRBD2 may supply D (6 bases each). From germline, CDR1 is MNHEY and CDR2 SMNVEV (reference sequence). CDR3 length: 15 amino acids. V lost 0 bases, J lost 3 bases, and 12 bases lay in between. Here the CDR3 reads CASSLSMEGDYEQYF. CDR3 in DNA: TGTGCCAGCAGTTTATCGATGGAGGGGGACTACGAGCAGTACTTC.

Points on this clone: Other DNA sequences within the sample encode an identical CDR3. The J gene is TRBJ2-1, the V gene TRBV30, with D possibly matching TRBD1 (5 bases). This CDR3 has 12 amino acids. The V gene lost 3 bases and the J gene lost 8 bases, with 11 bases spanning the gap. Germline V gene lookup returns CDR1 GTSNPN and CDR2 SVGIG (reference sequence). CDR3 DNA sequence: TGTGCCTGGAGCCTCCAGGGCGATGAGCAGTTCTTC. As protein: CAWSLQGDEQFF. The complete variable domain, with remaining parts taken from reference TRBV30 and TRBJ2-1, reads SQTIHQWPATLVQPVGSPLSLECTVEGTSNPNLYWYRQAAGRGLQLLFYSVGIGQISSEVPQNLSASRPQDRQFILSSKKLLLSDSGFYLCAWSLQGDEQFFGPGTRLTVL.

The J gene is TRBJ2-7, the V gene TRBV5-1; TRBD1 aligns across 9 bases. Trimming cost V 2 bases and J 7 bases; bases outside gene matches: 7. Germline CDR1 and CDR2: SGHRS and YFSETQ. The CDR3 runs 14 residues. The chain's CDR3 is CASSLLDRGGEQYF. CDR3 DNA: TGCGCCAGCAGCTTACTGGACAGGGGTGGAGAGCAGTACTTC.

This rearrangement joins TRBV5-1 to TRBJ2-2; D is unresolved. Trimming left V 7 bases short and J 6 bases short, with 10 bases between. The CDR3 spans 12 residues. The V gene's germline CDR1 is SGHRS and CDR2 YFSETQ. In nucleotides, the CDR3 is TGCGCCAGCGGGCCCGGATCCGGGGAGCTGTTTTTT. Residues: CASGPGSGELFF.

V usage is TRBV4-1 and J usage is TRBJ2-3; D possibly corresponds to TRBD2 (5 bases). Germline V lookup: CDR1 MGHRA, CDR2 YSYEKL. Between the trimmed V and J ends, which lost 0 bases and 2 bases, there was a span of 18 bases. This CDR3 is 18 amino acids long. The CDR3 is CASSQDQYGEGSTDTQYF. CDR3 coding DNA: TGCGCCAGCAGCCAAGATCAGTATGGTGAGGGTTCCACAGATACGCAGTATTTT.

This chain connects TRBV11-2 to TRBJ2-5, with D uncertain. The CDR3 runs to 12 residues. Germline V gene sequence: CDR1 SGHAT, CDR2 FQNNGV. The germline V and J ends were trimmed by 5 bases and 2 bases, with 6 bases remaining between them. CDR3 DNA: TGTGCCAGCAGCCCAAATCAAGAGACCCAGTACTTC. This encodes CASSPNQETQYF.

This chain links TRBV13 with TRBJ1-2; 9 positions match TRBD1. The V gene's germline CDR1 is PRHDT and CDR2 FYEKMQ (reference sequence). The CDR3 is made up of 16 amino acids. V trimming: 5 bases; J trimming: 3 bases; junction bases outside the gene matches: 10. The CDR3 region has the DNA TGTGCCAGCAGCCCCGAGACACAGGGGGCCTACTATGGCTACACCTTC. It yields the protein CASSPETQGAYYGYTF.